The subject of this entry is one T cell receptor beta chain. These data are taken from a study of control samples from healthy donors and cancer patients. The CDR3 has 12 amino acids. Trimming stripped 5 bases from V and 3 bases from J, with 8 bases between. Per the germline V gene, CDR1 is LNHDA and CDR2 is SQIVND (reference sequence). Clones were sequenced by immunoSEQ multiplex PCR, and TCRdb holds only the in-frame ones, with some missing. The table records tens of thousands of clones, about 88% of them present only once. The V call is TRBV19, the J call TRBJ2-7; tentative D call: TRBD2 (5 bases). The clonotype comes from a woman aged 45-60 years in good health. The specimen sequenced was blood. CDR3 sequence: CASSSGNYEQYF. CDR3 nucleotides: TGTGCCAGTAGTTCCGGGAACTACGAGCAGTACTTC.